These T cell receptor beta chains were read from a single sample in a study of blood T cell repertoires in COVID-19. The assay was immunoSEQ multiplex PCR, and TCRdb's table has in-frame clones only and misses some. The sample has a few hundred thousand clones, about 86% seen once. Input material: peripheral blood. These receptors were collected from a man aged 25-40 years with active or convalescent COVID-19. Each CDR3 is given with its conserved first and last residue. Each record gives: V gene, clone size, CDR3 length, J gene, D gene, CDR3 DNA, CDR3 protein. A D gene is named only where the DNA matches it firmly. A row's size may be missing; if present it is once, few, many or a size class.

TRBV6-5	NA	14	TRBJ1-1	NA	TGTGCCAGCAGTTACTCTCCGGGTCCCCTTGGGGCTTTCTTT	CASSYSPGPLGAFF
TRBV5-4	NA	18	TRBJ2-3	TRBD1	TGTGCCAGCAGCTTAGGTGGTTGGGCAGGGGGAAGTGCAGATACGCAGTATTTT	CASSLGGWAGGSADTQYF
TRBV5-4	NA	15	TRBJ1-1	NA	TGTGCCAGCAGCTTGGTTAGGGTGGAGGGCACTGAAGCTTTCTTT	CASSLVRVEGTEAFF
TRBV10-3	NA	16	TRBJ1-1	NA	TGTGCCATCAGTGAAGGGGGGGGTATCCGAGGCACTGAAGCTTTCTTT	CAISEGGGIRGTEAFF
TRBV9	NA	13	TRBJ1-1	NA	TGTGCCAGCAGCGTAGGACAGGAAACTGAAGCTTTCTTT	CASSVGQETEAFF
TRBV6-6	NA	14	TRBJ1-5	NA	TGTGCCAGCAGTTTCCCAGGGGTCAATCAGCCCCAGCATTTT	CASSFPGVNQPQHF
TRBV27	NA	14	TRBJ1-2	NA	TGTGCCAGCAAAAACAGTGACCCGGGATGGGGCTACACCTTC	CASKNSDPGWGYTF
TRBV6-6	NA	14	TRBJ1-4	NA	TGTGCCAGCAGTGCCGGCAGGAGGGGCGAAAAACTGTTTTTT	CASSAGRRGEKLFF
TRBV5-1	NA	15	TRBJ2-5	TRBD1	TGCGCCAGCAGCTGGGACAGTAGCAGGGGGGAGACCCAGTACTTC	CASSWDSSRGETQYF
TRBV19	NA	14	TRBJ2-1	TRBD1	TGTGCCAGTAGCCTGGGGACAGGGGGCGATGAGCAGTTCTTC	CASSLGTGGDEQFF
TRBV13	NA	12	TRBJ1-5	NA	TGTGCCAGCAGCTCCTTCGATCAGCCCCAGCATTTT	CASSSFDQPQHF
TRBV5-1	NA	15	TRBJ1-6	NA	TGCGCCAGCAGCTTGAGGGGAATGGAGAATTCACCCCTCCACTTT	CASSLRGMENSPLHF
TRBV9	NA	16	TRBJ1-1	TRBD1	TGTGCCAGCAGCGTAGGAACAGGGGGTAGTAGCACTGAAGCTTTCTTT	CASSVGTGGSSTEAFF
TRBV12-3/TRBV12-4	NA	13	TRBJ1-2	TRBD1	TGTGCCAGCAGTTCAGGGGGGCTGGATGGCTACACCTTC	CASSSGGLDGYTF
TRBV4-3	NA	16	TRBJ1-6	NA	TGCGCCAGCAGCCATTCAGAAGGGGCAGGGTTTTCACCCCTCCACTTT	CASSHSEGAGFSPLHF
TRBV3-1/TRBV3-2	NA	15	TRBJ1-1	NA	TGTGCCAGCAGCCAAGATCGACAGACCCCCGGGGAAGCTTTCTTT	CASSQDRQTPGEAFF
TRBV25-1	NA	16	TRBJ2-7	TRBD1	TGTGCCAGCAGTCTCGGGCGGGGACAGGGGTCCTACGAGCAGTACTTC	CASSLGRGQGSYEQYF
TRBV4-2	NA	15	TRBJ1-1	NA	TGTGCCAGCAGACAAGGGCTCAGTATGAACACTGAAGCTTTCTTT	CASRQGLSMNTEAFF
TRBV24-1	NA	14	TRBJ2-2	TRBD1	TGTGCCACCAGTGCGGGGACAGAAACCGGGGAGCTGTTTTTT	CATSAGTETGELFF
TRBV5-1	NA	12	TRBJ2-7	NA	TGCGCCAGCAGCTTGGCCGGGAGCGAGCAGTACTTC	CASSLAGSEQYF
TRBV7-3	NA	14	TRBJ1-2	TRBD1	TGTGCCAGCAGCCCGGGGACAGGGCCCTATGGCTACACCTTC	CASSPGTGPYGYTF
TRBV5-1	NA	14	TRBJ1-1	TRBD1	TGCGCCAGCAGCATAAACAGGGGTGGTACTGAAGCTTTCTTT	CASSINRGGTEAFF
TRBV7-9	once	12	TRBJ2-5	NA	TGTGCCAGCAGCCCCCCCGGGGAGACCCAGTACTTC	CASSPPGETQYF
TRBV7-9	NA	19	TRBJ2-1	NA	TGTGCCAGCAGCCTAGTCTCTCTCGCTGGAGACAGGACCTACAATGAGCAGTTCTTC	CASSLVSLAGDRTYNEQFF
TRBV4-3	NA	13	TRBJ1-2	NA	TGCGCCAGCAGCCAAGTGGCAGGGGTAGGCTACACCTTC	CASSQVAGVGYTF
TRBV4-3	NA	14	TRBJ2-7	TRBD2	TGCGCCAGCAGCCAAGATCGGGAGGGGCTCGAGCAGTACTTC	CASSQDREGLEQYF
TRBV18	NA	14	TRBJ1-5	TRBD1	TGTGCCAGCTCACCAATCCCAGGGGGCCAGCCCCAGCATTTT	CASSPIPGGQPQHF
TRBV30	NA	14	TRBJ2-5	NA	TGTGCCTATTCCCGGACAAGGCTTCAAGAGACCCAGTACTTC	CAYSRTRLQETQYF
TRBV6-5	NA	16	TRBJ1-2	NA	TGTGCCAGCAGTTACGGACCACAACAGGGTAGCTATGGCTACACCTTC	CASSYGPQQGSYGYTF
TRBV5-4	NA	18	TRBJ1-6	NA	TGTGCCAGCAGCTCGACAGGACTTTTGAGCTCCTATAATTCACCCCTCCACTTT	CASSSTGLLSSYNSPLHF
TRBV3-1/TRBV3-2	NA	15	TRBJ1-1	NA	TGTGCCAGCAGCCCCCCGGCGGGATACGGGACTGAAGCTTTCTTT	CASSPPAGYGTEAFF
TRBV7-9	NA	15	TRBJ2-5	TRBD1	TGTGCCAGCAGGTCCGGGACAGGGGGGAAAGAGACCCAGTACTTC	CASRSGTGGKETQYF
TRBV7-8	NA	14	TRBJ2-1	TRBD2	TGTGCCAGCAGCTTATGGGGTAGCGGGGAGGAGCAGTTCTTC	CASSLWGSGEEQFF
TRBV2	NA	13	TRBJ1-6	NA	TGTGCCAGCAGTCTGGACAGAAATTCACCCCTCCACTTT	CASSLDRNSPLHF
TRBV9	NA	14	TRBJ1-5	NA	TGTGCCAGCAGCACAGATGGGGGGGGTCAGCCCCAGCATTTT	CASSTDGGGQPQHF
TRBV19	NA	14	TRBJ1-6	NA	TGTGCCAGTAGTACAGGGGTCTATAATTCACCCCTCCACTTT	CASSTGVYNSPLHF
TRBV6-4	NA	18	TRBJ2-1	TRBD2	TGTGCCAGCGCCCAAGACTTTTCAATAGCGGGGGCAGGCGATGAGCAGTTCTTC	CASAQDFSIAGAGDEQFF
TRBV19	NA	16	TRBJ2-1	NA	TGTGCCAGTAGTATAGCTGAGGGATTTCAGGACAATGAGCAGTTCTTC	CASSIAEGFQDNEQFF
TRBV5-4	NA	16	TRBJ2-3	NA	TGTGCCAGCAGCTTGGCCTTTTACCGGAGCACAGATACGCAGTATTTT	CASSLAFYRSTDTQYF
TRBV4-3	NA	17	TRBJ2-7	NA	TGCGCCAGCAGCCAAGAGGAAACCAGGACAGCAAGCTACGAGCAGTACTTC	CASSQEETRTASYEQYF
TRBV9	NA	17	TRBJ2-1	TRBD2	TGTGCCAGCAGCGTAGGTAACGAGGCGGGGGGTTACAATGAGCAGTTCTTC	CASSVGNEAGGYNEQFF
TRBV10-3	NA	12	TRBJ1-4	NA	TGTGCCACCGGGGGATTGGATGAAAAACTGTTTTTT	CATGGLDEKLFF
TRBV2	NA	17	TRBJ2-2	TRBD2	TGTGCCAGCAGCGGGACTAGCGGGGGGGCGTACACCGGGGAGCTGTTTTTT	CASSGTSGGAYTGELFF